The 11 T cell receptor beta chains below all came from one sample that was sequenced in a study of shared clonotypes between healthy human individuals. The table came from immunoSEQ multiplex PCR; TCRdb's copy has only in-frame clones and leaves some out. The repertoire holds about 2.2 million clones, 80% to 95% seen once, with more than 1.5% in the top ten. CD8 cells regarded as naive lacked CD45RO, were positively chosen for CCR7, and omitted terminally differentiated effector memory CD45RA+ cells. The sequencing sample was made of naive CD8+ T cells from PBMCs. The receptor set was obtained from a man younger than 35 in good health. Some clones in this sample may be carry-over from other donors' samples.

The chain joins TRBV2 to TRBJ2-7, with a tentative D call TRBD1 (7 bases). V was pared by 5 bases and J by 3 bases, with 17 bases between. The length of the CDR3 is 15 residues. Germline assignment: CDR1 SNHLY and CDR2 FYNNEI. For the CDR3, the DNA is TGTGCCAGCAGTACTATGGGAGGACAGGTCTACGAGCAGTACTTC. It translates to CASSTMGGQVYEQYF.

This clone came up once. V and J are TRBV6-1 and TRBJ2-5; D uncertain. V lost 2 bases, J lost 5 bases, and 12 bases lay in between. The CDR3 totals 14 residues. Germline lookup yields CDR1 MNHNS and CDR2 SASEGT. The CDR3 DNA is TGTGCCAGCAGTGAATGGTCGAGCCAGGAGACCCAGTACTTC. Protein sequence: CASSEWSSQETQYF.

The chain recombines TRBV7-6 with TRBJ2-7; 7 bases line up with TRBD2. V lost 1 base and J lost 5; bases outside the gene matches: 5. This CDR3 contains 14 residues. In germline, CDR1 is SGHVS, CDR2 FNYEAQ. CDR3 nucleotide sequence: TGTGCCAGCAGCTTAGGGGGAGGGTTCCACGAGCAGTACTTC. Translating it yields CASSLGGGFHEQYF.

The rearrangement uses TRBV11-2 and TRBJ2-2; 7 bases map to TRBD1. The CDR3 runs 18 residues. The germline V gene has CDR1 SGHAT and CDR2 FQNNGV. Germline trimming cut 4 bases from V and 0 bases from J; bases unmatched to any gene: 11. CDR3 region: CASSSIGTVSSNTGELFF. The CDR3 region has the DNA TGTGCCAGCAGCTCAATTGGGACAGTATCTTCGAACACCGGGGAGCTGTTTTTT.

Comment on this clone: This specimen includes other DNA sequences encoding the same CDR3. The V call is TRBV19, the J call TRBJ2-7, with TRBD1 as a possible D gene (6 bases). V was cut by 0 bases and J by 2 bases, with 8 bases left in between. The CDR3 extends over 14 amino acids. In germline, CDR1 is LNHDA, CDR2 SQIVND (reference sequence). The CDR3 here is CASSIDRGTYEQYF. The CDR3 DNA reads TGTGCCAGTAGTATAGACAGGGGTACCTACGAGCAGTACTTC.

This clone has a handful of counts. Different DNA sequences within this sample yield the same CDR3. The chain couples TRBV7-2 to TRBJ2-7; no clear D. The CDR3 length is 11 residues. From germline, CDR1 is SGHTA and CDR2 FQGNSA. Trimming left V 5 bases short and J 2 bases short, with 4 bases between. As DNA, the CDR3 is TGTGCCAGCAGCCTCACCTACGAGCAGTACTTC. This gives the protein CASSLTYEQYF.

The gene calls are TRBV6-1 and TRBJ1-1; TRBD1 matches 8 bases. Germline CDR1 MNHNS, CDR2 SASEGT. Trimming at V came to 6 bases and at J to 0 bases, leaving 3 bases not matched to a gene. The CDR3 spans 14 residues. As DNA, the CDR3 is TGTGCCAGCAGATACAGGGGGATGAACACTGAAGCTTTCTTT. This sequence encodes CASRYRGMNTEAFF.

The chain has TRBV6-4 and TRBJ2-1; 10 bases are a match to TRBD2. The V gene end was trimmed by 2 bases and the J gene end by 10 bases; junction bases not matched to a gene: 5. Per the germline V gene, CDR1 is MRHNA and CDR2 is SNTAGT. This CDR3 has 14 residues. This CDR3 is CASSDLAGAREQFF. CDR3 DNA: TGTGCCAGCAGTGACCTAGCGGGAGCTAGGGAGCAGTTCTTC.

The V call is TRBV27, the J call TRBJ1-2, with 9 bases matching TRBD1. V gave up 5 bases and J gave up 9 bases; unmatched junction bases: 7. CDR1 is MNHEY and CDR2 is SMNVEV in the germline V gene (reference sequence). The CDR3 runs to 13 residues. CDR3: CASSLWTGDSYTF. The CDR3 coding sequence is TGTGCCAGCAGTCTCTGGACAGGGGACAGCTACACCTTC.

This sequence joins TRBV19 and TRBJ1-5; tentative D call: TRBD1 (6 bases). With 5 bases removed from V and 0 bases from J, the gap between germline ends came to 14 bases. Per germline, CDR1 LNHDA and CDR2 SQIVND (reference sequence). The CDR3 extends over 16 amino acids. The CDR3 here is CASSWGAGRSNQPQHF. The CDR3 DNA sequence: TGTGCCAGTAGTTGGGGGGCAGGGCGTAGCAATCAGCCCCAGCATTTT.

In its sample, this clone was seen once. V gene TRBV7-9 combines with J gene TRBJ1-1; D gene ambiguous. Trimming left V 0 bases short and J 7 bases short, with 12 bases between. From germline, CDR1 is SEHNR and CDR2 FQNEAQ (reference sequence). CDR3 size: 14 residues. The CDR3 loop is CASSLARTTLEAFF. In DNA form, the CDR3 reads TGTGCCAGCAGCTTAGCTCGGACTACCCTTGAAGCTTTCTTT.